The clone carrying this T cell receptor (beta chain) has only one observation. The data derive from a study of PD-1 blockade in classical Hodgkin lymphoma. Study background: With a 2-week interval, patients received intravenous nivolumab at 3 mg/kg.

TCRdb's table, derived via immunoSEQ multiplex PCR, lists solely in-frame clones and lacks some. The table includes around 25,000 clones, approximately 78% detected once. There was relapse after autologous stem cell transplantation in every patient, and there was variation in brentuximab vedotin exposure. Complete response, partial response or progressive disease constituted the best responses recorded. Trimming at V came to 4 bases and at J to 8 bases, leaving 4 bases not matched to a gene. In germline, CDR1 is LNHDA, CDR2 SQIVND (reference sequence). The CDR3 length is 13 residues. This sample comprised peripheral blood mononuclear cells (PBMCs), obtained before the second cycle of nivolumab. The receptor's source is a human donor with classical Hodgkin lymphoma. V is TRBV19 and J is TRBJ2-4; the match to TRBD1 covers 8 bases. The DNA for the CDR3 is TGTGCCAGTAGTACAGGGGGCTGGGACATTCAGTACTTC. Translating it yields CASSTGGWDIQYF.